A selection of T cell receptor beta chains follows, all from one sample in a study of shared clonotypes between healthy human individuals. Measured with immunoSEQ multiplex PCR; TCRdb has only the in-frame clones, and not every one. The data show nearly 2 million clones, less than 95% seen once. Sequencing used naive CD8+ T cells sorted from blood. Receptor source: a man aged 18 to 30 in good health. The CDR3 runs from the conserved cysteine through the conserved F or W. Each record gives: D gene, clone size, V gene, J gene, CDR3 DNA, CDR3 protein. A D gene is named only where the DNA matches it firmly. Size values are once, few and many counts, or a class for expanded clones, and some rows have none.

d_call: .
clone_size: .
v_call: TRBV11-1
j_call: TRBJ1-2
cdr3_nt: TGTGCCAGCAGCTTAGCGGGGACGGCCTATGGCTACACCTTC
cdr3_aa: CASSLAGTAYGYTF

d_call: .
clone_size: .
v_call: TRBV4-3
j_call: TRBJ1-4
cdr3_nt: TGCGCCAGCAGCCAAGACGGTTTGTTTGAAAAACTGTTTTTT
cdr3_aa: CASSQDGLFEKLFF

d_call: TRBD1
clone_size: once
v_call: TRBV9
j_call: TRBJ1-3
cdr3_nt: TGTGCCAGCAGCGCCGAGGGGACAGTCTCTGGAAACACCATATATTTT
cdr3_aa: CASSAEGTVSGNTIYF

d_call: TRBD2
clone_size: once
v_call: TRBV4-1
j_call: TRBJ2-7
cdr3_nt: TGCGCCAGCAGCCAATCTCCACCGGGACTAGCGGCCTACGAGCAGTACTTC
cdr3_aa: CASSQSPPGLAAYEQYF

d_call: TRBD1
clone_size: .
v_call: TRBV6-1
j_call: TRBJ2-7
cdr3_nt: TGTGCCAGCAGTGAGGGACAGGGTATGGGCTACGAGCAGTACTTC
cdr3_aa: CASSEGQGMGYEQYF

d_call: TRBD1
clone_size: .
v_call: TRBV6-1
j_call: TRBJ1-2
cdr3_nt: TGTGCCAGCAGTTTCGGCAGGGGGAACTATGGCTACACCTTC
cdr3_aa: CASSFGRGNYGYTF

d_call: TRBD2
clone_size: .
v_call: TRBV7-6
j_call: TRBJ2-1
cdr3_nt: TGTGCCAGCAGCTCGGCGGGACTAGCAGGGAATGAGCAGTTCTTC
cdr3_aa: CASSSAGLAGNEQFF

d_call: .
clone_size: .
v_call: TRBV4-1
j_call: TRBJ1-2
cdr3_nt: TGCGCCAGCAGCCAAAGGGACACCAACTATGGCTACACCTTC
cdr3_aa: CASSQRDTNYGYTF

d_call: TRBD2
clone_size: .
v_call: TRBV30
j_call: TRBJ2-7
cdr3_nt: TGTGCCTGTAGAATAACGGGACTATCCTACGAGCAGTACTTC
cdr3_aa: CACRITGLSYEQYF

d_call: TRBD2
clone_size: .
v_call: TRBV4-1
j_call: TRBJ2-7
cdr3_nt: TGCGCCAGCAGCCAAGATCGGCTAGCGGGGGGCCTCTCCTACGAGCAGTACTTC
cdr3_aa: CASSQDRLAGGLSYEQYF

d_call: TRBD2
clone_size: .
v_call: TRBV27
j_call: TRBJ2-7
cdr3_nt: TGTGCCAGCAGTCTCCTAGCGGGAGCAAACGAGCAGTACTTC
cdr3_aa: CASSLLAGANEQYF

d_call: .
clone_size: .
v_call: TRBV28
j_call: TRBJ2-5
cdr3_nt: TGTGCCAGCAGTTTATTTGCGCAGGGGAAACTAGAGACCCAGTACTTC
cdr3_aa: CASSLFAQGKLETQYF

d_call: TRBD1
clone_size: .
v_call: TRBV4-1
j_call: TRBJ2-1
cdr3_nt: TGCGCCAGCCGGGACAGGGGGTACAATGAGCAGTTCTTC
cdr3_aa: CASRDRGYNEQFF

d_call: .
clone_size: .
v_call: TRBV6-1
j_call: TRBJ2-5
cdr3_nt: TGTGCCAGCAGTGAAATCCAGGATTGGGAGACCCAGTACTTC
cdr3_aa: CASSEIQDWETQYF

d_call: TRBD2
clone_size: once
v_call: TRBV27
j_call: TRBJ2-3
cdr3_nt: TGTGCCAGCAGTTTGACTAGCGGGGGGTACACAGATACGCAGTATTTT
cdr3_aa: CASSLTSGGYTDTQYF

d_call: .
clone_size: .
v_call: TRBV29-1
j_call: TRBJ1-2
cdr3_nt: TGCAGCGTTGAAGATCAACTCCAGGGCTATGGCTACACCTTC
cdr3_aa: CSVEDQLQGYGYTF

d_call: TRBD1
clone_size: .
v_call: TRBV9
j_call: TRBJ2-1
cdr3_nt: TGTGCCAGCAGCGTAGGGCAAGGGGACAGGGGTTTCTCCTACAATGAGCAGTTCTTC
cdr3_aa: CASSVGQGDRGFSYNEQFF

d_call: TRBD2
clone_size: .
v_call: TRBV6-6
j_call: TRBJ2-3
cdr3_nt: TGTGCCAGCAGTGTTAGCGGGGGGGCCGCGGATACGCAGTATTTT
cdr3_aa: CASSVSGGAADTQYF

d_call: .
clone_size: .
v_call: TRBV13
j_call: TRBJ2-7
cdr3_nt: TGTGCCAGCAGTCAGGAGGGGGCTTGGGAGCAGTACTTC
cdr3_aa: CASSQEGAWEQYF

d_call: .
clone_size: .
v_call: TRBV7-9
j_call: TRBJ2-7
cdr3_nt: TGTGCCAGCAGCTTGGGTGTATACGAGCAGTACTTC
cdr3_aa: CASSLGVYEQYF

d_call: TRBD1
clone_size: .
v_call: TRBV15
j_call: TRBJ1-5
cdr3_nt: TGTGCCACCAGCAGAGATCGGAGGCAGGGGGTAGTATTGGGCAATCAGCCCCAGCATTTT
cdr3_aa: CATSRDRRQGVVLGNQPQHF

d_call: .
clone_size: .
v_call: TRBV19
j_call: TRBJ1-6
cdr3_nt: TGTGCCAGCAAAGAGGGTGGAAGGTTTGGTAATTCACCCCTCCACTTT
cdr3_aa: CASKEGGRFGNSPLHF

d_call: .
clone_size: .
v_call: TRBV19
j_call: TRBJ1-3
cdr3_nt: TGTGCCAGTAGTTTTGCGGACGGAGGAAACACCATATATTTT
cdr3_aa: CASSFADGGNTIYF

d_call: .
clone_size: .
v_call: TRBV7-2
j_call: TRBJ2-3
cdr3_nt: TGTGCCAGCAGCTTAGATGGCCCGGGATGGGAAGGGGATGATACGCAGTATTTT
cdr3_aa: CASSLDGPGWEGDDTQYF

d_call: .
clone_size: .
v_call: TRBV7-9
j_call: TRBJ2-5
cdr3_nt: TGTGCCAGCAGCTTAATCCGTGGCGGGGACCAAGAGACCCAGTACTTC
cdr3_aa: CASSLIRGGDQETQYF

d_call: TRBD1
clone_size: .
v_call: TRBV29-1
j_call: TRBJ1-1
cdr3_nt: TGCAGCGGTGGGACAGAGCCGAATTCGAACACTGAAGCTTTCTTT
cdr3_aa: CSGGTEPNSNTEAFF

d_call: TRBD1
clone_size: .
v_call: TRBV29-1
j_call: TRBJ1-2
cdr3_nt: TGCAGCGTTGCCCGTGGGACAGGACCGTATGATGGCTACACCTTC
cdr3_aa: CSVARGTGPYDGYTF

d_call: TRBD2
clone_size: .
v_call: TRBV7-2
j_call: TRBJ2-7
cdr3_nt: TGTGCCAGCAACCTAGCGGGAGCCGGCGAGCAGTACTTC
cdr3_aa: CASNLAGAGEQYF